The 21 T cell receptor beta chains below come from one sample, sequenced in a study of cytomegalovirus exposure and HLA in healthy donors. Assay used: immunoSEQ multiplex PCR; TCRdb lists only in-frame clones, some missing. The sample yields 150,000 to 200,000 clones, roughly 80% seen once. Sequenced: PBMCs. The receptor set was obtained from a man between 25 and 39 years old in good health and CMV-seropositive.

J is TRBJ1-1 and V is TRBV6-5; the D is unclear. The V and J ends lost 0 bases and 7 bases respectively, with 9 bases between them. The CDR3 is 13 residues long. From germline, CDR1 is MNHEY and CDR2 SVGAGI. CDR3 DNA sequence: TGTGCCAGCAGTTACTCGAGTACAGTTGAAGCTTTCTTT. Translating it yields CASSYSSTVEAFF.

A single count supports this clone. The rearrangement links TRBV9 to TRBJ2-5, with TRBD2 matching over 10 bases. The J segment lost 5 bases and the V segment lost 1 base, leaving 11 bases of the junction unmatched. Germline V CDR1 and CDR2: SGDLS, YYNGEE. This CDR3 has 17 amino acids. CDR3: CASSVRPQRGGLETQYF. CDR3 bases: TGTGCCAGCAGCGTACGACCCCAGCGGGGGGGCCTGGAGACCCAGTACTTC.

This sequence joins TRBV13 and TRBJ1-2, with D unresolved. The V gene's germline CDR1 is PRHDT and CDR2 FYEKMQ (reference sequence). V was cut by 5 bases and J by 8 bases, with 21 bases left in between. The CDR3 runs to 15 residues. The CDR3 is CASSPRETPIQGYTF. Here the CDR3 DNA reads TGTGCCAGCAGCCCACGAGAGACACCTATTCAAGGCTACACCTTC.

This chain connects TRBV15 to TRBJ1-2, with 10 bases identical to TRBD1. The V and J ends lost 2 bases and 5 bases, in that order; junction bases with no gene match: 14. This CDR3 spans 18 amino acids. Germline V gene sequence: CDR1 LNHNV, CDR2 YYDKDF (reference sequence). CDR3 sequence reads: CATSRTTLGQGESYGYTF. CDR3 DNA sequence: TGTGCCACCAGCAGAACCACCTTAGGACAGGGGGAATCTTATGGCTACACCTTC.

CDR3 loop: CASSVDPEGGEQYF. CDR3 nucleotides: TGTGCCAGCAGCGTAGACCCCGAGGGAGGTGAGCAGTACTTC. The genes are TRBV9 and TRBJ2-7; tentatively, D is TRBD2 (6 bases). V was trimmed by 0 bases and J by 7 bases, leaving 14 bases between them. CDR3 length: 14 amino acids. The germline V gene has CDR1 SGDLS and CDR2 YYNGEE.

This clone turned up a few times. This chain joins TRBV5-6 and TRBJ2-1; 7 nucleotides line up with TRBD1. Trimming cost V 0 bases and J 5 bases; bases outside gene matches: 5. The CDR3 is 15 residues long. From germline, CDR1 is SGHDT and CDR2 YYEEEE. The CDR3 sequence is CASSLGGTADNEQFF. For the CDR3, the DNA is TGTGCCAGCAGCTTGGGGGGGACAGCCGACAATGAGCAGTTCTTC.

The rearrangement uses TRBV7-2 and TRBJ2-7, with 9 bases identical to TRBD1. In germline, CDR1 is SGHTA, CDR2 FQGNSA. Trimming cost V 5 bases and J 3 bases; bases outside gene matches: 8. The CDR3 is 15 residues long. CDR3 residues: CASSLGQGLFYEQYF. Written as DNA, the CDR3 is TGTGCCAGCAGCCTAGGACAGGGGCTTTTCTACGAGCAGTACTTC.

The CDR3 loop reads CASSLEQGTGNTIYF. CDR3 bases: TGCGCCAGCAGCTTGGAGCAGGGGACTGGAAACACCATATATTTT. This chain connects TRBV5-1 to TRBJ1-3; D possibly corresponds to TRBD1 (6 bases). The germline V and J ends were trimmed by 0 bases and 2 bases, with 9 bases remaining between them. Germline V gene lookup returns CDR1 SGHRS and CDR2 YFSETQ. There are 15 residues in the CDR3.

J is TRBJ2-1 and V is TRBV27, with 9 bases that match TRBD2. This CDR3 is built from 13 residues. V trimming: 3 bases; J trimming: 9 bases; junction bases outside the gene matches: 3. Germline V gene data show CDR1 as MNHEY and CDR2 as SMNVEV (reference sequence). CDR3 DNA: TGTGCCAGCAGTTTCCGGACTAGCGTTGAGCAGTTCTTC. It codes for CASSFRTSVEQFF.

This chain connects TRBV2 to TRBJ2-7; the match to TRBD1 covers 9 bases. Germline CDR1 is SNHLY and CDR2 is FYNNEI. The ends lost 3 bases at V and 6 bases at J; junction bases unmatched: 12. The CDR3 runs to 16 residues. CDR3 DNA sequence: TGTGCCAGCAGTGAGCTTACAGGGGGCGCGAAGACCGAGCAGTACTTC. Translating gives CASSELTGGAKTEQYF.

The chain carries TRBV27 and TRBJ2-6, with 7 bases lining up with TRBD1. Losses at the gene ends were 7 bases for V and 0 bases for J; bases not matched to a gene: 3. CDR3 length: 15 residues. Germline loops: CDR1 MNHEY, CDR2 SMNVEV (reference sequence). The CDR3 spells CASTQGDSGANVLTF. CDR3 nucleotides: TGTGCCAGCACCCAGGGGGACTCTGGGGCCAACGTCCTGACTTTC. The full variable domain, with the rest looked up from reference TRBV27 and TRBJ2-6, is EAQVTQNPRYLITVTGKKLTVTCSQNMNHEYMSWYRQDPGLGLRQIYYSMNVEVTDKGDVPEGYKVSRKEKRNFPLILESPSPNQTSLYFCASTQGDSGANVLTFGAGSRLTVL.

V is TRBV30 and J is TRBJ1-6, with 8 bases matching TRBD1. There are 15 residues in the CDR3. CDR1 and CDR2 from the germline V gene are GTSNPN and SVGIG (reference sequence). V gave up 3 bases and J gave up 7 bases; unmatched junction bases: 8. CDR3 sequence: CAWRVPGTGNSPLHF. Written as DNA, the CDR3 is TGTGCCTGGAGGGTTCCCGGGACAGGCAATTCACCCCTCCACTTT.

The V gene is TRBV18, the J gene TRBJ2-2, with D perhaps matching TRBD1 (6 bases). Trimming removed 6 bases from V and 2 bases from J, with 10 bases in between. The CDR3 covers 14 residues. Germline-derived CDR1 and CDR2 are KGHSH and LQKENI. In DNA, the CDR3 is TGTGCCAGCTCGGTACAGGGCAACACCGGGGAGCTGTTTTTT. This codes for CASSVQGNTGELFF. The whole variable domain, filled in from reference TRBV18 and TRBJ2-2, reads NAGVMQNPRHLVRRRGQEARLRCSPMKGHSHVYWYRQLPEEGLKFMVYLQKENIIDESGMPKERFSAEFPKEGPSILRIQQVVRGDSAAYFCASSVQGNTGELFFGEGSRLTVL.

With respect to this clone: One end of the junction fails to match germline, which may point to a read error. The chain joins TRBV13 to TRBJ1-5; 11 nucleotides line up with TRBD1. Germline V gene sequence: CDR1 PRHDT, CDR2 FYEKMQ (reference sequence). The CDR3 loop spans 16 amino acids. DNA of the CDR3: TGTGCCAGCAGCCTAGGACAGGGGGCCGGCAATCAGCCCCAGCATTTT. It specifies CASSLGQGAGNQPQHF.

The chain carries TRBV14 and TRBJ2-1, with TRBD1 identical over 10 bases. In germline, CDR1 is SGHDN, CDR2 FVKESK. The CDR3 is made up of 15 amino acids. V lost 4 bases to trimming and J lost 8 bases; unmatched junction nucleotides: 8. The CDR3 DNA follows: TGTGCCAGCAGCCTGTTCCGACAGGGGGCCGATGAGCAGTTCTTC. It yields the protein CASSLFRQGADEQFF.

The chain couples TRBV6-1 to TRBJ2-5, with 11 bases identical to TRBD2. Germline V lookup: CDR1 MNHNS, CDR2 SASEGT. Trimming took 1 base from V and 2 from J; bases not matched to a gene: 6. The CDR3 spans 17 residues. DNA of the CDR3: TGTGCCAGCAGTGAAGAGCTAGCGGGGGGCCAACAAGAGACCCAGTACTTC. This encodes CASSEELAGGQQETQYF.

V and J are TRBV7-3 and TRBJ1-2, with 7 bases identical to TRBD1. This CDR3 spans 15 amino acids. Unmatched junction bases numbered 10, after V lost 5 bases and J lost 4 bases. Per germline, CDR1 SGHTA and CDR2 FQGTGA. The CDR3 DNA follows: TGTGCCAGCAGCCAAGGGACAGACCCTTCCTATGGCTACACCTTC. It translates to CASSQGTDPSYGYTF.

The chain employs TRBV2 and TRBJ2-7; D is possibly TRBD1 (5 bases). The CDR3 loop spans 12 amino acids. V was pared by 10 bases and J by 3 bases, with 13 bases between. Germline values: CDR1 SNHLY, CDR2 FYNNEI. The CDR3 is CATRQLLYEQYF. The CDR3 DNA is TGTGCCACCCGACAGTTACTCTACGAGCAGTACTTC. Complete variable domain (other parts from reference TRBV2 and TRBJ2-7): EPEVTQTPSHQVTQMGQEVILRCVPISNHLYFYWYRQILGQKVEFLVSFYNNEISEKSEIFDDQFSVERPDGSNFTLKIRSTKLEDSAMYFCATRQLLYEQYFGPGTRLTVT.

This chain uses TRBV7-9 with TRBJ1-6; 7 bases are shared with TRBD1. V dropped 5 bases and J dropped 9; count of bases not matched to a gene: 7. This CDR3 has 14 residues. Germline assignment: CDR1 SEHNR and CDR2 FQNEAQ (reference sequence). The CDR3 is CASSLDRVSSPLHF. CDR3 DNA: TGTGCCAGCAGCCTAGACAGGGTGAGTTCACCCCTCCACTTT.

This clone was observed once. The chain uses TRBV27 and TRBJ2-2; weak D call: TRBD1 (5 bases). This CDR3 is built from 14 residues. V was trimmed by 6 bases and J by 1 base, leaving 9 bases between them. Germline V lookup: CDR1 MNHEY, CDR2 SMNVEV (reference sequence). The CDR3 bases are TGTGCCAGCAGCCAAACAGGGAACACCGGGGAGCTGTTTTTT. Protein product: CASSQTGNTGELFF.

V and J are TRBV4-1 and TRBJ2-1; 11 bases agree with TRBD2. V shed 6 bases and J 10 bases; nucleotides not matched to a gene: 11. This CDR3 spans 15 amino acids. From germline, CDR1 is MGHRA and CDR2 YSYEKL. CDR3 sequence: CASSDVAGGQREQFF. The CDR3 bases are TGCGCCAGCAGTGACGTAGCGGGGGGGCAGCGGGAGCAGTTCTTC.